The clone carrying this T cell receptor (beta chain) was seen more than once but under ten times. No antigen is known for it. The CDR3 length is 16 residues. Germline V gives CDR1 SGHTA, CDR2 FQGNSA. The V segment lost 1 base and the J segment 3 bases; nucleotides outside the gene matches: 2. It was with 60 Vbeta and 13 Jbeta primers that the PCR ran. Clones were read by immunoSEQ multiplex PCR, and TCRdb kept only the in-frame ones, dropping some. This table holds tens of thousands of clones, 7.6% found once. Though nominally healthy at sampling, donors likely had unrecorded immune exposures. The data originate from a study of cytomegalovirus exposure and HLA in healthy donors. General study results and limits: HLA alleles showed associations with roughly 17,000 TCR beta sequences in a later analysis, at a 0.05 false discovery rate. Later genetic work tied a missense DCLRE1C variant to beta-chain V and J trimming. The study labeled approximately 150 TCR beta chains cytomegalovirus-associated.

The clonotype comes from a man aged 50-60 years in good health and CMV-seronegative. V gene TRBV7-2 combines with J gene TRBJ2-7; the match to TRBD2 covers 14 bases. The sequencing sample was made of PBMCs. CDR3 nucleotides: TGTGCCAGCAGCTTAGAAGGGACTAGCGGGAGCTACGAGCAGTACTTC. It yields the protein CASSLEGTSGSYEQYF.